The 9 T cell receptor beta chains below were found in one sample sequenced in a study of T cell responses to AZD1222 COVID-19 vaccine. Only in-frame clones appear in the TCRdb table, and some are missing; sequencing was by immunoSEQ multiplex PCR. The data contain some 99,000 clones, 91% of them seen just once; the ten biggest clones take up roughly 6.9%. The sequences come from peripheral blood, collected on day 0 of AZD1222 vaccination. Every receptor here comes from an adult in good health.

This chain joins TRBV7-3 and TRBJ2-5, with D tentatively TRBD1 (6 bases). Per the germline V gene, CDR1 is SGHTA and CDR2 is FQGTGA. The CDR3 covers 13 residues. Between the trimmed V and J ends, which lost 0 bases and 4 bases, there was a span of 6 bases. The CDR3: CASSLTGGETQYF. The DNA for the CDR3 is TGTGCCAGCAGCTTAACAGGGGGAGAGACCCAGTACTTC.

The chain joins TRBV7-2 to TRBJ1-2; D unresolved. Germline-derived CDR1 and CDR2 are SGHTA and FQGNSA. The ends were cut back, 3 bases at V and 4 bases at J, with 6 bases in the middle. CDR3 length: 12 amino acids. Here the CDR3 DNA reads TGTGCCAGCAGCTTCAGTTCCTATGGCTACACCTTC. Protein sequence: CASSFSSYGYTF.

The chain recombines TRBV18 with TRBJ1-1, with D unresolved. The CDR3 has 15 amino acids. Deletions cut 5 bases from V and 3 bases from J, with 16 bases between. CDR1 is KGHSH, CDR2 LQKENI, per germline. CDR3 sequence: CASSASGTGYTEAFF. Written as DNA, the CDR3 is TGTGCCAGCTCAGCCTCTGGAACGGGATACACTGAAGCTTTCTTT.

CDR3 DNA sequence: TGTGCCACCCCTAGCGGGCTCAGTCTAGATACGCAGTATTTT. Translation gives CATPSGLSLDTQYF. The rearrangement uses TRBV24-1 and TRBJ2-3; 8 nucleotides line up with TRBD2. Germline V lookup: CDR1 KGHDR, CDR2 SFDVKD. The V gene end was trimmed by 9 bases and the J gene end by 5 bases; junction bases not matched to a gene: 9. The CDR3 runs 14 residues.

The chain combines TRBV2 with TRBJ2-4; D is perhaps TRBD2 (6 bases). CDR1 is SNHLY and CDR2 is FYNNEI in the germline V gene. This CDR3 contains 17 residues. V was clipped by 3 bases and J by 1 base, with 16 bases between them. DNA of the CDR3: TGTGCCAGCAGTGACCCTACTAGCTGGGGGGCCAAAAACATTCAGTACTTC. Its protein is CASSDPTSWGAKNIQYF.

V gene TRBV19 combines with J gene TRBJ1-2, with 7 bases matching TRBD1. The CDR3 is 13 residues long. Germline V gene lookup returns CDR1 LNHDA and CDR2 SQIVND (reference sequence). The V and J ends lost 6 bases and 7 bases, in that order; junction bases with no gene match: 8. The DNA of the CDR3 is TGTGCCAGTAGGCTACAGGGGCAAGGTGGCTACACCTTC. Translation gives CASRLQGQGGYTF.

As DNA, the CDR3 is TGTGCCAGCAGTGTAATCGACAGGGTCAAAAGCTACGAGCAGTACTTC. Residues: CASSVIDRVKSYEQYF. The J gene is TRBJ2-7, the V gene TRBV2; TRBD1 agrees at 7 bases. The CDR3 has 16 amino acids. Germline CDR1 is SNHLY and CDR2 is FYNNEI. V dropped 4 bases and J dropped 3; count of bases not matched to a gene: 12.

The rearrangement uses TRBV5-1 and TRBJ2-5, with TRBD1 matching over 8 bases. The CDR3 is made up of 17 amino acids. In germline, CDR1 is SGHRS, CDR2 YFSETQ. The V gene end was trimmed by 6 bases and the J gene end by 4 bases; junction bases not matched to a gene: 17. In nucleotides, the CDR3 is TGCGCCAGCACCTACCTTGGGGGACAGGTAATAGGAGAGACCCAGTACTTC. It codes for CASTYLGGQVIGETQYF. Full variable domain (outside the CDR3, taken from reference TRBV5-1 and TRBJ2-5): KAGVTQTPRYLIKTRGQQVTLSCSPISGHRSVSWYQQTPGQGLQFLFEYFSETQRNKGNFPGRFSGRQFSNSRSEMNVSTLELGDSALYLCASTYLGGQVIGETQYFGPGTRLLVL.

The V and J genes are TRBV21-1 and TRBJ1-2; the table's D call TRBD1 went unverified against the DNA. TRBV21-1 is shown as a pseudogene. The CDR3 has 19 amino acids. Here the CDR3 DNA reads TGTGCCAGCACCACCCACGAGGGGACACCGAACCACCCTAACTATGGCTACACCTTC. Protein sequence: CASTTHEGTPNHPNYGYTF.